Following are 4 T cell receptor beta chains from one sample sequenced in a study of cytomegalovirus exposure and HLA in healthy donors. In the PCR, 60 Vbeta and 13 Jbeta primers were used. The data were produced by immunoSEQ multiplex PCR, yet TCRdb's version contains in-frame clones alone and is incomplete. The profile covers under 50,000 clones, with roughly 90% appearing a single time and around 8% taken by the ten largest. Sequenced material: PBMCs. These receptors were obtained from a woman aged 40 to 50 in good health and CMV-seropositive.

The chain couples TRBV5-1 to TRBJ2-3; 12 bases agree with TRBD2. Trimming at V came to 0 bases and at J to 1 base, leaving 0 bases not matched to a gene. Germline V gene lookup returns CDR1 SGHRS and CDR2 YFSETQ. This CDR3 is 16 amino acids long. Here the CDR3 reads CASSLGTSGGTDTQYF. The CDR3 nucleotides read TGCGCCAGCAGCTTGGGGACTAGCGGGGGCACAGATACGCAGTATTTT. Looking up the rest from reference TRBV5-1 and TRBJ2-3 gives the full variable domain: KAGVTQTPRYLIKTRGQQVTLSCSPISGHRSVSWYQQTPGQGLQFLFEYFSETQRNKGNFPGRFSGRQFSNSRSEMNVSTLELGDSALYLCASSLGTSGGTDTQYFGPGTRLTVL.

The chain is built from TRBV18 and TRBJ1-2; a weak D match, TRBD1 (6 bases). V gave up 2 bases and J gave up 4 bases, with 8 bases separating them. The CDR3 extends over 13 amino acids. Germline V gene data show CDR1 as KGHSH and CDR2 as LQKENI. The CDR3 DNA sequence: TGTGCCAGCTCACCAGCAGGGGTCTATGGCTACACCTTC. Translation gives CASSPAGVYGYTF.

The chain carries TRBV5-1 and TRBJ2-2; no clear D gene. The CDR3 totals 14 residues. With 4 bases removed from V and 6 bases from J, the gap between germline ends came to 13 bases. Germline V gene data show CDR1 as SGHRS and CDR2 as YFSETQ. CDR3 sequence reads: CASSIDRLPGELFF. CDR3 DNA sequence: TGCGCCAGCAGCATAGATAGACTCCCCGGGGAGCTGTTTTTT.

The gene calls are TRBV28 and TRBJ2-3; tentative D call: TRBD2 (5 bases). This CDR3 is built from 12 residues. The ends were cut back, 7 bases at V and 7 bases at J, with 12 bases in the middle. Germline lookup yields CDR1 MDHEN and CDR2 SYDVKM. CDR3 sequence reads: CASTREQNTQYF. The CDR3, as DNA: TGTGCCAGCACGAGGGAGCAGAATACGCAGTATTTT.